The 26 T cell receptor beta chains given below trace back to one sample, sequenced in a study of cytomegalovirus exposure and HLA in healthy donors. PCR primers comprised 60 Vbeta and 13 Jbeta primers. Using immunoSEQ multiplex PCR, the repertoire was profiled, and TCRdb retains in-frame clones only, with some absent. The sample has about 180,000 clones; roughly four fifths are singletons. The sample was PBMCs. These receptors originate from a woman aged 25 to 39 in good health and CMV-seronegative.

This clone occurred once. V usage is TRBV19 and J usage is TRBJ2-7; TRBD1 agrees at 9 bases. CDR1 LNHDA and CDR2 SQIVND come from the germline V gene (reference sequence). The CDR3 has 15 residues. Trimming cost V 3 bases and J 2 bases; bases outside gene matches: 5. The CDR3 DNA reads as TGTGCCAGTAGTATTGGGACAGGGCATCCCTACGAGCAGTACTTC. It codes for CASSIGTGHPYEQYF. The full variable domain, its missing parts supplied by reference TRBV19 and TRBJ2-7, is DGGITQSPKYLFRKEGQNVTLSCEQNLNHDAMYWYRQDPGQGLRLIYYSQIVNDFQKGDIAEGYSVSREKKESFPLTVTSAQKNPTAFYLCASSIGTGHPYEQYFGPGTRLTVT.

The CDR3 protein is CASSATSDWNEQYF. CDR3 nucleotides: TGTGCCAGCAGTGCAACTAGTGACTGGAACGAGCAGTACTTC. The rearrangement uses TRBV6-5 and TRBJ2-7; TRBD2 is a possible D gene (5 bases). CDR3 size: 14 residues. The V end was cut by 5 bases, the J end by 5 bases, with 16 bases between. Germline-derived CDR1 and CDR2 are MNHEY and SVGAGI.

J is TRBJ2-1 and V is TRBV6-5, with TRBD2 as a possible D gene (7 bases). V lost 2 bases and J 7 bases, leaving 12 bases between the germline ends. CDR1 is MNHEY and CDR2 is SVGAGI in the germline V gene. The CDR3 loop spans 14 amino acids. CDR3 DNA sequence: TGTGCCAGCAGTTACGTTAGGGGGGGAAATGAGCAGTTCTTC. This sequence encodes CASSYVRGGNEQFF.

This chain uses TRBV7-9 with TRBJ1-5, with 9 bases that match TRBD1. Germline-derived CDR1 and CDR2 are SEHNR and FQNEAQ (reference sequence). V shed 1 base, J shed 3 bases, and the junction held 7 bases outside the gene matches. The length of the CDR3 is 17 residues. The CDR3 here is CASSLVATGGSNQPQHF. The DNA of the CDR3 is TGTGCCAGCAGCTTAGTCGCGACAGGGGGTTCCAATCAGCCCCAGCATTTT.

The chain's CDR3 is CASTGDRYDGYTF. In nucleotides, the CDR3 is TGTGCCAGTACAGGGGATCGGTATGATGGCTACACCTTC. This chain uses TRBV19 with TRBJ1-2, with D possibly TRBD1 on 6 matching bases. V was shortened by 7 bases and J by 6 bases, with 15 bases between the two germline ends. The CDR3 length is 13 residues. In germline, CDR1 is LNHDA, CDR2 SQIVND (reference sequence).

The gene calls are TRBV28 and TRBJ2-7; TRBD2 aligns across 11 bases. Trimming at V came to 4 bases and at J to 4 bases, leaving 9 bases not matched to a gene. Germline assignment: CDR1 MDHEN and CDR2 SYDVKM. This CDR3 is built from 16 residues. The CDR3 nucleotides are TGTGCCAGCAGTTATCAGACTAGCGGGGTATATTACGAGCAGTACTTC. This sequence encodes CASSYQTSGVYYEQYF.

The CDR3 loop reads CASSLRTSGTDTQYF. CDR3 nucleotide sequence: TGTGCCAGCAGCTTGAGGACTAGCGGGACAGATACGCAGTATTTT. The chain employs TRBV5-5 and TRBJ2-3; 11 bases agree with TRBD2. Germline assignment: CDR1 SGHKS and CDR2 YYEKEE (reference sequence). The V and J ends lost 1 base and 3 bases, in that order; junction bases with no gene match: 1. This CDR3 comprises 15 residues.

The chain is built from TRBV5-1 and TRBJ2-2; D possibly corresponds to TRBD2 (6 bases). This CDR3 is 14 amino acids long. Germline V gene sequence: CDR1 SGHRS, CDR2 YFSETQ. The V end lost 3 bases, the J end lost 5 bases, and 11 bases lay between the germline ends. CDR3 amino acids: CASSSRLETGELFF. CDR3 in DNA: TGCGCCAGCAGCTCTAGACTAGAAACCGGGGAGCTGTTTTTT.

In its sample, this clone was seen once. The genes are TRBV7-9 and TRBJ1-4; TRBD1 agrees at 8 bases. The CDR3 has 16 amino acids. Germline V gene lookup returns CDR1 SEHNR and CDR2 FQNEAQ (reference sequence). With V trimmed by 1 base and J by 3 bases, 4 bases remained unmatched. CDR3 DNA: TGTGCCAGCAGCTTAGGCGACAGGGGTCCTAATGAAAAACTGTTTTTT. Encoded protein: CASSLGDRGPNEKLFF. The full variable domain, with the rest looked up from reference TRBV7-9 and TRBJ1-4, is DTGVSQNPRHKITKRGQNVTFRCDPISEHNRLYWYRQTLGQGPEFLTYFQNEAQLEKSRLLSDRFSAERPKGSFSTLEIQRTEQGDSAMYLCASSLGDRGPNEKLFFGSGTQLSVL.

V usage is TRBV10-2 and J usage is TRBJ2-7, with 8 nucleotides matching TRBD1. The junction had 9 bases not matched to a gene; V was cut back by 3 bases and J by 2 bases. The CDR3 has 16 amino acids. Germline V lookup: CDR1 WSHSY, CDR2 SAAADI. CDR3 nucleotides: TGCGCCAGCAGTGACTCCCGGGACAGGCGAACCTACGAGCAGTACTTC. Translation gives CASSDSRDRRTYEQYF.

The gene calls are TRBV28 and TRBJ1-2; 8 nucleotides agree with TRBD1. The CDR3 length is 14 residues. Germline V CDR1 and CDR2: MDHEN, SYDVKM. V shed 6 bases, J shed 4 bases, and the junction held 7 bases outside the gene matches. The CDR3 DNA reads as TGTGCCAGCAGGTCTCAGGGGGCGATCTATGGCTACACCTTC. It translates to CASRSQGAIYGYTF.

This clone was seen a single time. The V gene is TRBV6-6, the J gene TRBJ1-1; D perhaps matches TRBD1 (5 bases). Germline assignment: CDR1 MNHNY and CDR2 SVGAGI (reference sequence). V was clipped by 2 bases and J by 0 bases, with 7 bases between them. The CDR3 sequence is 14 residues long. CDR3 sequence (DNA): TGTGCCAGCAGTTACAAGACAGTGAACACTGAAGCTTTCTTT. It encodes CASSYKTVNTEAFF.

In nucleotides, the CDR3 is TGCAGCGTTGAAGTCAGGGCCCCAGATACGCAGTATTTT. Encoded protein: CSVEVRAPDTQYF. This chain connects TRBV29-1 to TRBJ2-3; D is perhaps TRBD1 (5 bases). The length of the CDR3 is 13 residues. V dropped 1 base and J dropped 4 bases, with 9 bases sitting between them. Germline V lookup: CDR1 SQVTM, CDR2 ANQGSEA.

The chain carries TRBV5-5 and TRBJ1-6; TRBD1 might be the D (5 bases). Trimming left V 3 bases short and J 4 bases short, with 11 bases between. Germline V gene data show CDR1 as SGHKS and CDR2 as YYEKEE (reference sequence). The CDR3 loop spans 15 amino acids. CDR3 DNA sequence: TGTGCCAGCAGCTCGGGACTGGAGTATAATTCACCCCTCCACTTT. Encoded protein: CASSSGLEYNSPLHF.

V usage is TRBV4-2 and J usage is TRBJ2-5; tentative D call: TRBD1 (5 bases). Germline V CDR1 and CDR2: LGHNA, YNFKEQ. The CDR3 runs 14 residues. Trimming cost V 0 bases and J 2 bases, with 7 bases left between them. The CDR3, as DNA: TGTGCCAGCAGCCAAGATGACAGACAAGAGACCCAGTACTTC. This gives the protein CASSQDDRQETQYF.

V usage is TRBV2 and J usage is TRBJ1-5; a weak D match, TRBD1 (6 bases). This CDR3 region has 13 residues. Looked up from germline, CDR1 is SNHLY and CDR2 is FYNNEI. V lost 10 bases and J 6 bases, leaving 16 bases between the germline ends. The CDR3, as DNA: TGTGCCACCCAGACAGGTCGAGGTCAGCCCCAGCATTTT. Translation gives CATQTGRGQPQHF.

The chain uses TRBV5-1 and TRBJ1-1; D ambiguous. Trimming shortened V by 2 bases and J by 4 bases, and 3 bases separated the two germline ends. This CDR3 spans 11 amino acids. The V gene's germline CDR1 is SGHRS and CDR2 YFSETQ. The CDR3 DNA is TGCGCCAGCAGCTTCGGCACTGAAGCTTTCTTT. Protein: CASSFGTEAFF.

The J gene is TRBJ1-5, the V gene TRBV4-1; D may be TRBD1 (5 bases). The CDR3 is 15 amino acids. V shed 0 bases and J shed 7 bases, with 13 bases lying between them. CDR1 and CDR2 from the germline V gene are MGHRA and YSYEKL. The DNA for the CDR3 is TGCGCCAGCAGCCAAGATGCAGGCCGGGGGCAGCCCCAGCATTTT. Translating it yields CASSQDAGRGQPQHF.

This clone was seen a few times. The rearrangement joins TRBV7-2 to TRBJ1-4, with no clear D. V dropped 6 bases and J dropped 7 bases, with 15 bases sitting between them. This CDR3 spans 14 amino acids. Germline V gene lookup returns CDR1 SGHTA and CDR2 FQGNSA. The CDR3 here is CASRPHEGAEKLFF. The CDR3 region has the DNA TGTGCCAGCAGACCCCATGAGGGAGCTGAAAAACTGTTTTTT. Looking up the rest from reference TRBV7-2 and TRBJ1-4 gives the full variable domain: GAGVSQSPSNKVTEKGKDVELRCDPISGHTALYWYRQSLGQGLEFLIYFQGNSAPDKSGLPSDRFSAERTGGSVSTLTIQRTQQEDSAVYLCASRPHEGAEKLFFGSGTQLSVL.

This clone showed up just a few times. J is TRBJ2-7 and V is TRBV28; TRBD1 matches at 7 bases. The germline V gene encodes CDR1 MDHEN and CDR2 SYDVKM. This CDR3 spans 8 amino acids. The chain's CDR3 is CASSFDRV. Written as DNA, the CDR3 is TGTGCCAGCAGTTTTGACAGGGTG.

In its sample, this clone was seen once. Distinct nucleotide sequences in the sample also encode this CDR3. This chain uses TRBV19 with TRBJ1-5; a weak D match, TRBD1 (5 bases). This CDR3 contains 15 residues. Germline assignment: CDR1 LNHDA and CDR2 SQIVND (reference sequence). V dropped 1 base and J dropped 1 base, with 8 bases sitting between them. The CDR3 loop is CASSIAGGSNQPQHF. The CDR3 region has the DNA TGTGCCAGTAGTATAGCCGGGGGGAGCAATCAGCCCCAGCATTTT. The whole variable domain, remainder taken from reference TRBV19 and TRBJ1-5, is DGGITQSPKYLFRKEGQNVTLSCEQNLNHDAMYWYRQDPGQGLRLIYYSQIVNDFQKGDIAEGYSVSREKKESFPLTVTSAQKNPTAFYLCASSIAGGSNQPQHFGDGTRLSIL.

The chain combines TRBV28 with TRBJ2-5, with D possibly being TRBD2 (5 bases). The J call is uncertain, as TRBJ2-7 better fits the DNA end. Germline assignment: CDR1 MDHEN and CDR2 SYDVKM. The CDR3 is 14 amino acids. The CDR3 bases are TGTGCCAGCAGATCCCCCGGGATAACCTACGAGCAGTACTTC. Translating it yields CASRSPGITYEQYF.

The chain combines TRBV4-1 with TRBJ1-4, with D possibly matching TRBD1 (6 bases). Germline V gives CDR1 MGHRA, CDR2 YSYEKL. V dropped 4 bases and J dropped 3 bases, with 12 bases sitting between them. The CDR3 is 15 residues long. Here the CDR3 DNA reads TGCGCCAGCAGCCTCCCACAGGGTTCTAATGAAAAACTGTTTTTT. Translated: CASSLPQGSNEKLFF.

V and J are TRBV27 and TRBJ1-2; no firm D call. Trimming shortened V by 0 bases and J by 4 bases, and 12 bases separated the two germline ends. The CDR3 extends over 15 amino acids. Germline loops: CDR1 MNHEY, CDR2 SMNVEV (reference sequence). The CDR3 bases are TGTGCCAGCAGTTTATCACAGACAACCGCCTATGGCTACACCTTC. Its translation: CASSLSQTTAYGYTF.

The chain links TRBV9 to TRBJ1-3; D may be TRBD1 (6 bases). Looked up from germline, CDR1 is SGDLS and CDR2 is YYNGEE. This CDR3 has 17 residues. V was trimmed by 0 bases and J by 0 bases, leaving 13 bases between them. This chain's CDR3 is CASSVAGGGLSGNTIYF. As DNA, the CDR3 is TGTGCCAGCAGCGTAGCCGGGGGGGGCCTCTCTGGAAACACCATATATTTT.

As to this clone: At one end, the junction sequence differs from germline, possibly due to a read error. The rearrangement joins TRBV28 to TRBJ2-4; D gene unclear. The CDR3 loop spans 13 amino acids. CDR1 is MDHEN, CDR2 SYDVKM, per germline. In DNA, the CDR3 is TGTGCCACTGAATGGGCTCCCAAAAACAGTCAGTACTTC. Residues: CATEWAPKNSQYF.